The sequence of this TCR beta chain was determined in a study of cytomegalovirus exposure and HLA in healthy donors. In the study overall: Among around 180 million T cells, an earlier analysis found 117 million unique TCR beta sequences.

The V and J ends lost 0 bases and 5 bases, in that order; junction bases with no gene match: 6. The length of the CDR3 is 16 residues. Germline V lookup: CDR1 ENHRY, CDR2 SYGVKD. It was with 60 Vbeta and 13 Jbeta primers that the PCR ran. Some clones are missing from TCRdb's copy, which holds only in-frame ones; the method was immunoSEQ multiplex PCR. Its clone listing holds 150,000 or so clones. The sequence was collected from a woman aged 55 to 70 in good health and CMV-seronegative. Sequenced material: PBMCs. V usage is TRBV10-3 and J usage is TRBJ1-1; 10 bases agree with TRBD1. As DNA, the CDR3 is TGTGCCATCAGTGAGTCGACGGGACAGGGGAGAACTGAAGCTTTCTTT. As protein: CAISESTGQGRTEAFF.